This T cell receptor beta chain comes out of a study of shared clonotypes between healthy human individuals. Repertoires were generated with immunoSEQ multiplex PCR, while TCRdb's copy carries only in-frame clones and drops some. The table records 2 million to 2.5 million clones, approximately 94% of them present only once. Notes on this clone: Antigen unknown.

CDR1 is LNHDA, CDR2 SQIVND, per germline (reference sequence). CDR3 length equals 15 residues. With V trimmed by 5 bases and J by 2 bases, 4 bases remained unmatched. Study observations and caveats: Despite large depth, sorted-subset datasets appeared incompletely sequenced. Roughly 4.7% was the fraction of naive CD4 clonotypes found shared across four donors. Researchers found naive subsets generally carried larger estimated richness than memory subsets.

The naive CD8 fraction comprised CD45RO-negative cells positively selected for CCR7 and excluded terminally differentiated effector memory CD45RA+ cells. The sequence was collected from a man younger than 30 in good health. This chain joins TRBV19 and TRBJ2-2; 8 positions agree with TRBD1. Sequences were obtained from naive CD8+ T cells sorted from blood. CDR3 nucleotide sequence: TGTGCCAGTAGTCAGGGGGCGGAAAACACCGGGGAGCTGTTTTTT. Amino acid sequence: CASSQGAENTGELFF.